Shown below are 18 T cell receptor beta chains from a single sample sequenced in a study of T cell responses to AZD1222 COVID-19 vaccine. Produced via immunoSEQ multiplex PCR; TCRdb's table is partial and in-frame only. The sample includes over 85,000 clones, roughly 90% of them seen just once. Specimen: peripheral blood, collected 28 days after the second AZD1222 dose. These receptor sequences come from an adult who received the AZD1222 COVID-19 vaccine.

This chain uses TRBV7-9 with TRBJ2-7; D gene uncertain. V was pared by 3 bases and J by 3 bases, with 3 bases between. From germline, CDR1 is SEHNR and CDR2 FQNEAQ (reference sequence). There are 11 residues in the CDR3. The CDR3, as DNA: TGTGCCAGCAGCTTTCTCTACGAGCAGTACTTC. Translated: CASSFLYEQYF. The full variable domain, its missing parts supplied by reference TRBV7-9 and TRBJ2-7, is DTGVSQNPRHKITKRGQNVTFRCDPISEHNRLYWYRQTLGQGPEFLTYFQNEAQLEKSRLLSDRFSAERPKGSFSTLEIQRTEQGDSAMYLCASSFLYEQYFGPGTRLTVT.

The CDR3 sequence: CASSEVRGGPDTQYF. DNA for the CDR3: TGCGCCAGCAGTGAGGTCCGCGGGGGACCAGATACGCAGTATTTT. This rearrangement joins TRBV10-1 to TRBJ2-3; 7 bases are shared with TRBD2. In germline, CDR1 is WNHNN, CDR2 SYGVQD (reference sequence). The CDR3 sequence is 15 residues long. Germline trimming cut 2 bases from V and 4 bases from J; bases unmatched to any gene: 6.

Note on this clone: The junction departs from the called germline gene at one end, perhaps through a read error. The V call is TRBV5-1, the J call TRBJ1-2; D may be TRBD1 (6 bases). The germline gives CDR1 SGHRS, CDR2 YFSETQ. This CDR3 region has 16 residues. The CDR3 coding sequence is TGCGCCAGCAGATTGGGCCCCTCAGGACAGCACTATGGCTACACCTTC. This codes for CASRLGPSGQHYGYTF.

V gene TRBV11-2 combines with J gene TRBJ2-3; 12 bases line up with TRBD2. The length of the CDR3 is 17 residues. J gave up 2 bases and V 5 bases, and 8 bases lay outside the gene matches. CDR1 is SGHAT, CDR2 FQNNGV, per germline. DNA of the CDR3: TGTGCCAGCAGCAAGAGGACTAGCGGGGTAACCACAGATACGCAGTATTTT. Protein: CASSKRTSGVTTDTQYF.

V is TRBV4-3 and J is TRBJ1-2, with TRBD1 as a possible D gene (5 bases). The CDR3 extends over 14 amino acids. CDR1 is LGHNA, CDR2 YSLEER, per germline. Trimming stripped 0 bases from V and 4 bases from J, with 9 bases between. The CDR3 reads CASSQDRAFYGYTF. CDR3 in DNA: TGCGCCAGCAGCCAAGACAGGGCGTTCTATGGCTACACCTTC.

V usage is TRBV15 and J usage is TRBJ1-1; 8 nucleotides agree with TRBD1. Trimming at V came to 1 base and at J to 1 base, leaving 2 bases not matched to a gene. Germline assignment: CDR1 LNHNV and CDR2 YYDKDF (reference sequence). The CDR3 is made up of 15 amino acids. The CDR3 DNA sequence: TGTGCCACCAGCAGAGGGACAGGGTGGAACACTGAAGCTTTCTTT. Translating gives CATSRGTGWNTEAFF.

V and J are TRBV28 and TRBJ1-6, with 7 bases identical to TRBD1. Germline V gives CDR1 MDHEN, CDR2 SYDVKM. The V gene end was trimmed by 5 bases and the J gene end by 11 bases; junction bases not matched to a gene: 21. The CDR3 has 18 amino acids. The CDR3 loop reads CASSLSTGQDPLIPPLHF. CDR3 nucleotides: TGTGCCAGCAGTCTATCAACAGGACAGGACCCTTTAATCCCACCCCTCCACTTT.

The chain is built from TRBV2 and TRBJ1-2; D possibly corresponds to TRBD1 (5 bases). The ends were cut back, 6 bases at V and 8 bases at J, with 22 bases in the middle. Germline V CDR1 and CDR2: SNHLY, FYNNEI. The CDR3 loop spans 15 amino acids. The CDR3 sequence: CASRRAGFDPIGYTF. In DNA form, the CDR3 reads TGTGCCAGCAGGAGGGCAGGGTTTGATCCTATCGGCTACACCTTC.

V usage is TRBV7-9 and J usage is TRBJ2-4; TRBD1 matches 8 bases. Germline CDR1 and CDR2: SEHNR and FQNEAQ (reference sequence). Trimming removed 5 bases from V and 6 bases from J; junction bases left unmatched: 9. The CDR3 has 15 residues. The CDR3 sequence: CASSRTGRGANIQYF. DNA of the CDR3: TGTGCCAGCAGCCGGACAGGGAGAGGGGCAAACATTCAGTACTTC.

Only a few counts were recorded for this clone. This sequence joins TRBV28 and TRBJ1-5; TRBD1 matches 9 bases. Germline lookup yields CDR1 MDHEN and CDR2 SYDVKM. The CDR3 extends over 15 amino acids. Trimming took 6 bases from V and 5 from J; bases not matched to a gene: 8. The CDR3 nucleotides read TGTGCCAGCAGGCCTCCGGGACAGGGACATCAGCCCCAGCATTTT. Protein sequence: CASRPPGQGHQPQHF.

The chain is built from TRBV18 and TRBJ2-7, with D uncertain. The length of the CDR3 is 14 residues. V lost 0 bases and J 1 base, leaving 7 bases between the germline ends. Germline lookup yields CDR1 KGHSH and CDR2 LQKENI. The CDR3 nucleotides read TGTGCCAGCTCACCACCGGCCTCATCCTACGAGCAGTACTTC. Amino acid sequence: CASSPPASSYEQYF.

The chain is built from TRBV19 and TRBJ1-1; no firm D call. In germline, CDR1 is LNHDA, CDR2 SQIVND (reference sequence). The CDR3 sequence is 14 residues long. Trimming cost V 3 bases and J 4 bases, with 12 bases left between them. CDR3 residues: CASSIRLRGTEAFF. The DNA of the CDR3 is TGTGCCAGTAGTATTAGACTCCGAGGCACTGAAGCTTTCTTT.

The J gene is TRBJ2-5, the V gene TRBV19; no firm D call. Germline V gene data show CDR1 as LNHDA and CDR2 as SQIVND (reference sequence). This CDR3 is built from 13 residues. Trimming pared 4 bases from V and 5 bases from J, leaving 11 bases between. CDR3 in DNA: TGTGCCAGTAGTACCTTCCCCTCGGAGACCCAGTACTTC. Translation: CASSTFPSETQYF.

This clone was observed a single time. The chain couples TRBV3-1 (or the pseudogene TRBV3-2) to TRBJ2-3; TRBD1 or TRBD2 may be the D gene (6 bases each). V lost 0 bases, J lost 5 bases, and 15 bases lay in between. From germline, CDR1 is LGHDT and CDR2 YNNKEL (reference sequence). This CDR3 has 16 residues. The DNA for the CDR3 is TGTGCCAGCAGCCAAGATTACGGAGGGGGTGGAGATACGCAGTATTTT. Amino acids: CASSQDYGGGGDTQYF.

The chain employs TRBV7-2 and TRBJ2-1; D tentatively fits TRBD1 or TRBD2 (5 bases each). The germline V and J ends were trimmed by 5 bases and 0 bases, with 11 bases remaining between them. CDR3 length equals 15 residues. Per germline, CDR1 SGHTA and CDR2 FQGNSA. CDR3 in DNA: TGTGCCAGCAGCCCGTGGGGGAGCTCCTACAATGAGCAGTTCTTC. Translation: CASSPWGSSYNEQFF.

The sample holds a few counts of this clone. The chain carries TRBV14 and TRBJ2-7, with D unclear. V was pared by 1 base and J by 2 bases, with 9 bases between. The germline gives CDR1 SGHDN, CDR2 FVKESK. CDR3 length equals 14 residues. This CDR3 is CASSQALWAYEQYF. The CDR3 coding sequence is TGTGCCAGCAGCCAAGCGCTTTGGGCCTACGAGCAGTACTTC.

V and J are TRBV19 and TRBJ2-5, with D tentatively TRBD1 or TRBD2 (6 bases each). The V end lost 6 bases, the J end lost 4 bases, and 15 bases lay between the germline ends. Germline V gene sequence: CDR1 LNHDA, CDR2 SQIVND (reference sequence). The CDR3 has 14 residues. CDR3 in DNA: TGTGCCAGTAGGAACTGGGGGGCCGCAGAGACCCAGTACTTC. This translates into CASRNWGAAETQYF.

The CDR3 nucleotides are TGTGCCAGCAGCTTAGCAACGGGACAGGCCTTTCCGGGGCAGTACTTC. Its protein is CASSLATGQAFPGQYF. The chain carries TRBV7-2 and TRBJ2-5; 8 bases are a match to TRBD1. The CDR3 runs to 16 residues. The V gene's germline CDR1 is SGHTA and CDR2 FQGNSA. V trimming: 0 bases; J trimming: 11 bases; junction bases outside the gene matches: 14.